This T cell receptor (beta chain) was found in a study of memory CD4+ T cells and cytomegalovirus serostatus. Sequencing used immunoSEQ multiplex PCR; TCRdb keeps in-frame clones, though not all of them. The sample holds 25,000 to 30,000 clones, roughly 76% seen once. The CDR3 is 11 amino acids. Germline CDR1 reads SEHNR; CDR2 reads FQNEAQ (reference sequence). Between the trimmed V and J ends, which lost 2 bases and 3 bases, there was a span of 1 base. Single viable CD3+CD4+CD8-CD45RO+ cells were sorted as the memory CD4+ T cells. The sequence was collected from an adult in good health and CMV-seronegative. The specimen was memory CD4+ T cells from blood. The V call is TRBV7-9, the J call TRBJ1-1; D uncertain. This CDR3 is CASSLYTEAFF. CDR3 DNA sequence: TGTGCCAGCAGCTTATACACTGAAGCTTTCTTT. Filled out from reference TRBV7-9 and TRBJ1-1, the complete variable domain reads DTGVSQNPRHKITKRGQNVTFRCDPISEHNRLYWYRQTLGQGPEFLTYFQNEAQLEKSRLLSDRFSAERPKGSFSTLEIQRTEQGDSAMYLCASSLYTEAFFGQGTRLTVV.